This T cell receptor beta chain was sequenced in a study of a mutant IDH1 vaccine in newly diagnosed glioma. Study background: Treatment recipients were approximately 60% male and around 38% female, and their mean age was around 37 years. The therapy given earlier, which was standard therapy, consisted of radiotherapy, temozolomide, or both, and most of the patients received both.

V lost 2 bases and J 7 bases, leaving 17 bases between the germline ends. The CDR3 is 15 amino acids. Per germline, CDR1 MNHEY and CDR2 SVGAGI. Clones were read by immunoSEQ multiplex PCR, and TCRdb kept only the in-frame ones, dropping some. The sample lists 65,000 to 70,000 clones; approximately 86% were seen once. Findings and caveats of the study: Among patients, around 93% showed immune responses induced by the vaccine.

About this clone: Its antigen is unidentified.

As to time point: baseline, week 1 (first vaccination visit). Treatment defined: pre-vaccination baseline after standard-of-care therapy. Source: PBMCs, taken from a glioma patient treated with radiotherapy, temozolomide or both. The receptor was derived from a young man with glioma. This chain joins TRBV6-5 and TRBJ1-1, with D unresolved. The CDR3 DNA reads TGTGCCAGCAGTTACCGGGTAACAGCGTCGAATGAAGCTTTCTTT. It codes for CASSYRVTASNEAFF.